The clone carrying this T cell receptor beta chain has just one count. Treatment: randomized to nivolumab then ipilimumab (arm A) or the reverse (arm B). Patients had received no earlier DNA-damaging chemotherapy. Live CD3+CD8+ CD19− CD56− cells were sorted from PBMCs. The data originate from a study of sequential checkpoint blockade in melanoma. Across the study: First-line arms were nivolumab then ipilimumab, or the reverse, randomized 1:1. Both treatment sequences were followed by maintenance nivolumab.

The length of the CDR3 is 14 residues. Germline V gives CDR1 MNHEY, CDR2 SMNVEV (reference sequence). V shed 3 bases and J shed 1 base, with 10 bases lying between them. Produced via immunoSEQ multiplex PCR; TCRdb's table is partial and in-frame only. The data contain some 16,000 clones, about 80% of them singletons. Source: CD8+ T cells sorted from blood (inferred from file names), taken from a patient given nivolumab and ipilimumab in sequence. The source of this sequence is a human donor with melanoma. J is TRBJ2-7 and V is TRBV27; D not resolved. The CDR3 bases are TGTGCCAGCAGTTTGATGGCGGCTTCCTACGAGCAGTACTTC. This codes for CASSLMAASYEQYF.